This TCR beta chain was identified in a study of blood T cell repertoires in COVID-19. V dropped 2 bases and J dropped 7 bases, with 10 bases sitting between them. CDR3 length: 13 amino acids. Germline loops: CDR1 SGHRS, CDR2 YFSETQ. The table came from immunoSEQ multiplex PCR; TCRdb's copy has only in-frame clones and leaves some out. The sample has about 350,000 clones, 88% seen once. Sample: PBMCs or T cells enriched from blood (not recorded which). This chain joins TRBV5-1 and TRBJ1-5; D ambiguous. The TCR originated in a woman in her 30s who had been exposed to COVID-19. The CDR3 nucleotides read TGCGCCAGCAGCTTAGAGGGAAGGCAGCCCCAGCATTTT. Amino acid sequence: CASSLEGRQPQHF.